This TCR beta chain was observed in a study of blood T cell repertoires in COVID-19. Study context: The United States, Italy and Spain were the sources of the acute and convalescent COVID-19 samples. T cells, B-cell-depleted T cells, or PBMCs provided the cDNA or gDNA that served as material.

Authors' processing steps: Amplification from reference gene primers served as the basis for estimated nucleated cell counts. Sequencing used immunoSEQ multiplex PCR; TCRdb keeps in-frame clones, though not all of them. D and trimming come from the DNA, and the V and J calls and clone size come from that table. The repertoire consists of 110,000 to 150,000 clones, with around 81% occurring once and the leading ten covering more than 4%. This clonotype was sampled from a woman between 45 and 65 years old with acute or convalescent COVID-19. The specimen sequenced was peripheral blood.

The CDR3 is CASITGPGNYGYTF. CDR3 nucleotides: TGTGCCAGTATCACAGGGCCTGGTAACTATGGCTACACCTTC. The chain carries TRBV19 and TRBJ1-2, with D perhaps TRBD1 (6 bases). The CDR3 contains 14 residues. Trimming shortened V by 7 bases and J by 1 base, and 13 bases separated the two germline ends. Per the germline V gene, CDR1 is LNHDA and CDR2 is SQIVND (reference sequence).